A single sample is the source of the 27 T cell receptor beta chains below, sequenced in a study of neurological immune-mediated disorders. TCRdb re-derived calls from the 5' RACE reads in MiXCR, one entry per CDR3 protein. The data contain 95,000 or so distinct CDR3 sequences, 3% to 4.5% of them singletons. Material for sequencing was PBMCs. These receptors all stem from a young woman with multiple sclerosis.

In regard to this clonotype: A much larger clonotype is one base distant, so this may be a read error. The V call is TRBV10-3, the J call TRBJ1-5, with 7 bases that match TRBD1. The CDR3 is 14 amino acids. Germline CDR1 reads ENHRY; CDR2 reads SYGVKD. In nucleotides, the CDR3 is TGTGCCACCGGACAGGACCCTTGGGGTCAGCCCCAGAATTTT. It codes for CATGQDPWGQPQNF.

On this clonotype: One base away lies a much larger clone, so this may be a sequencing read error. The J gene is TRBJ1-5, the V gene TRBV5-1; a weak D match, TRBD1 (5 bases). The CDR3 has 15 amino acids. Germline V gene lookup returns CDR1 SGHRS and CDR2 YFSETQ. The CDR3 sequence is CASSQDGAEGQPQNF. CDR3 in DNA: TGCGCCAGCAGCCAGGATGGGGCAGAAGGTCAGCCCCAGAATTTT. Full variable domain (outside the CDR3, taken from reference TRBV5-1 and TRBJ1-5): KAGVTQTPRYLIKTRGQQVTLSCSPISGHRSVSWYQQTPGQGLQFLFEYFSETQRNKGNFPGRFSGRQFSNSRSEMNVSTLELGDSALYLCASSQDGAEGQPQNFGDGTRLSIL.

Ten or more counts support this clonotype. The V and J genes are TRBV7-9 and TRBJ1-1, with D perhaps matching TRBD1 (6 bases). The CDR3 has 15 residues. Trimming stripped 5 bases from V and 6 bases from J, with 19 bases between. Germline V gene sequence: CDR1 SEHNR, CDR2 FQNEAQ (reference sequence). This chain's CDR3 is CASSPLTGQVSEAFF. CDR3 sequence (DNA): TGTGCCAGCAGCCCCCTAACAGGGCAAGTCTCTGAAGCTTTCTTT.

This clonotype was seen ten or more times. The CDR3, as DNA: TGTGCCAGCAGCTTTACGACCGCACGCGGCTACACCTTC. It is translated as CASSFTTARGYTF. V usage is TRBV7-2 and J usage is TRBJ1-2, with no clear D. V lost 3 bases to trimming and J lost 8 bases, with 13 bases between them. Germline V lookup: CDR1 SGHTA, CDR2 FQGNSA. CDR3 length equals 13 residues. The variable domain in full, completed from reference TRBV7-2 and TRBJ1-2, reads GAGVSQSPSNKVTEKGKDVELRCDPISGHTALYWYRQSLGQGLEFLIYFQGNSAPDKSGLPSDRFSAERTGGSVSTLTIQRTQQEDSAVYLCASSFTTARGYTFGSGTRLTVV.

This clonotype appeared many times. This chain uses TRBV20-1 with TRBJ1-6, with D unresolved. Germline V gives CDR1 DFQATT, CDR2 SNEGSKA (reference sequence). This CDR3 comprises 16 residues. Trimming took 3 bases from V and 0 from J, leaving 12 bases between them. This CDR3 is CSARWGESSYNSPLHF. The CDR3 region has the DNA TGCAGTGCTAGGTGGGGAGAAAGCTCCTATAATTCACCCCTCCACTTT.

Worth noting for this clonotype: A much larger clone differs from this one at a single base, so this may be a read error. This chain connects TRBV4-3 to TRBJ1-5; the D gene is possibly TRBD1 (6 bases). This CDR3 has 15 residues. Germline assignment: CDR1 LGHNA and CDR2 YSLEER. The CDR3 here is CASSQDLGQGQPQNF. In nucleotides, the CDR3 is TGCGCCAGCAGCCAAGATCTGGGGCAGGGGCAGCCCCAGAATTTT.

This clonotype occurred many times. The chain couples TRBV5-6 to TRBJ1-6; D might be TRBD1 (6 bases). The CDR3 extends over 14 amino acids. Germline V gene lookup returns CDR1 SGHDT and CDR2 YYEEEE. V dropped 3 bases and J dropped 8 bases, with 12 bases sitting between them. CDR3 sequence: CASSSGQIDSPLHF. The CDR3 nucleotides are TGTGCCAGCAGCTCAGGACAGATCGATTCACCCCTCCACTTT.

On this clonotype itself: This may arise from a read error, as a much more abundant clone is one base away. The V and J genes are TRBV6-5 and TRBJ1-5, with 12 bases lining up with TRBD1. Germline CDR1 is MNHEY and CDR2 is SVGAGI. This CDR3 has 15 residues. The CDR3 nucleotides are TGTGCCAGCAGCCCGGGACAGGGGGCTTTTCAGCACCAGCATTTT. Translation: CASSPGQGAFQHQHF.

At least ten counts were recorded for this clonotype. The chain is built from TRBV20-1 and TRBJ2-7; D may be TRBD2 (6 bases). CDR1 and CDR2 (germline): DFQATT, SNEGSKA (reference sequence). The V end lost 4 bases, the J end lost 0 bases, and 10 bases lay between the germline ends. CDR3 length equals 13 residues. CDR3 residues: CSAKRVSSYEQYF. The DNA for the CDR3 is TGCAGTGCTAAGCGGGTCAGCTCCTACGAGCAGTACTTC.

Many counts were recorded for this clonotype. The chain joins TRBV24-1 to TRBJ1-5; D gene uncertain. The V gene lost 0 bases and the J gene lost 3 bases, with 23 bases spanning the gap. The CDR3 has 20 amino acids. Germline V gene sequence: CDR1 KGHDR, CDR2 SFDVKD. The CDR3 nucleotides are TGTGCCACCAGTGATTTGCATCGGCCCCTTGGCAGACGGACCAATCAGCCCCAGCATTTT. It codes for CATSDLHRPLGRRTNQPQHF.

There are a few counts of this clonotype. The V gene is TRBV4-1, the J gene TRBJ2-2; D not resolved. Germline-derived CDR1 and CDR2 are MGHRA and YSYEKL. V was cut by 0 bases and J by 9 bases, with 8 bases left in between. The CDR3 sequence is 13 residues long. This chain's CDR3 is CASSQEYVRELFF. In DNA form, the CDR3 reads TGCGCCAGCAGCCAAGAATATGTGCGGGAGCTGTTTTTT.

The sample holds many counts of this clonotype. The chain employs TRBV28 and TRBJ1-2; possibly TRBD1 for D (6 bases). Germline values: CDR1 MDHEN, CDR2 SYDVKM. The CDR3 consists of 15 residues. V was shortened by 7 bases and J by 1 base, with 16 bases between the two germline ends. CDR3 protein: CASNPTGDLNYGYTF. As DNA, the CDR3 is TGTGCCAGCAACCCGACAGGCGACCTTAACTATGGCTACACCTTC.

The table lists this clonotype with many counts. The chain couples TRBV5-1 to TRBJ2-3; 9 nucleotides line up with TRBD2. Germline values: CDR1 SGHRS, CDR2 YFSETQ. This CDR3 is built from 15 residues. J lost 3 bases, V lost 0 bases, and 2 bases had no gene match. The CDR3: CASSLGLAGTDTQYF. The CDR3 DNA reads TGCGCCAGCAGCTTGGGGCTAGCGGGGACAGATACGCAGTATTTT.

This clonotype showed up many times. The chain carries TRBV5-1 and TRBJ2-6; no reliable D call. Trimming removed 4 bases from V and 4 bases from J, with 15 bases in between. Germline CDR1 and CDR2: SGHRS and YFSETQ. This CDR3 has 16 amino acids. CDR3 residues: CASSPERKTGANVLTF. The CDR3, as DNA: TGCGCCAGCAGCCCGGAGAGAAAAACCGGGGCCAACGTCCTGACTTTC.

This clonotype was recorded at least ten times. The chain links TRBV29-1 to TRBJ2-4; TRBD1 matches at 8 bases. The CDR3 is 14 amino acids. With V trimmed by 6 bases and J by 0 bases, 4 bases remained unmatched. Germline CDR1 reads SQVTM; CDR2 reads ANQGSEA. The CDR3 bases are TGCAGCGTGACAGGGGTCTTAGCCAAAAACATTCAGTACTTC. Amino acid sequence: CSVTGVLAKNIQYF.

This clonotype was counted between two and nine times. This sequence joins TRBV5-1 and TRBJ2-6; 8 nucleotides agree with TRBD1. The germline V gene encodes CDR1 SGHRS and CDR2 YFSETQ. The CDR3 has 18 amino acids. The trim removed 0 bases at V and 1 base at J, leaving 6 bases unmatched. The CDR3 loop is CASSLAGTGPSGANVLTF. In DNA form, the CDR3 reads TGCGCCAGCAGCTTGGCCGGGACAGGCCCGTCTGGGGCCAACGTCCTGACTTTC.

The sample holds many counts of this clonotype. The chain employs TRBV5-6 and TRBJ1-1; 8 positions agree with TRBD1. V was pared by 6 bases and J by 6 bases, with 7 bases of the junction left unmatched. Germline V CDR1 and CDR2: SGHDT, YYEEEE. The length of the CDR3 is 13 residues. The CDR3 spells CASTTTGEAEAFF. Written as DNA, the CDR3 is TGTGCCAGCACCACGACAGGGGAGGCTGAAGCTTTCTTT.

This clonotype has a count of ten or more. This chain links TRBV27 with TRBJ2-7; D possibly matches TRBD1 or TRBD2 (5 bases each). Germline V CDR1 and CDR2: MNHEY, SMNVEV (reference sequence). The CDR3 has 14 residues. With 8 bases removed from V and 2 bases from J, the gap between germline ends came to 16 bases. The CDR3 here is CASYPAGTPYEQYF. CDR3 bases: TGTGCCAGCTATCCCGCCGGGACGCCCTACGAGCAGTACTTC.

The table lists this clonotype with many counts. V usage is TRBV5-1 and J usage is TRBJ1-6; D unclear. The V gene's germline CDR1 is SGHRS and CDR2 YFSETQ. The CDR3 sequence is 14 residues long. V lost 3 bases, J lost 5 bases, and 9 bases lay in between. CDR3 nucleotide sequence: TGCGCCAGCAGCTCGGCCAACGATAATTCACCCCTCCACTTT. Amino acids: CASSSANDNSPLHF.

This clonotype was counted ten times or more. The V call is TRBV7-2, the J call TRBJ2-3, with a tentative D call TRBD2 (6 bases). V lost 1 base to trimming and J lost 0 bases, with 11 bases between them. The germline V gene encodes CDR1 SGHTA and CDR2 FQGNSA. The CDR3 has 16 amino acids. The CDR3 sequence: CASSLGSGPSTDTQYF. Written as DNA, the CDR3 is TGTGCCAGCAGCTTAGGGAGCGGGCCGAGCACAGATACGCAGTATTTT.

This clonotype has a count of ten or more. V and J are TRBV27 and TRBJ1-6; TRBD1 is a possible D gene (5 bases). The CDR3 is 14 residues long. CDR1 and CDR2 (germline): MNHEY, SMNVEV (reference sequence). V dropped 3 bases and J dropped 6 bases, with 9 bases sitting between them. The DNA of the CDR3 is TGTGCCAGCAGTTTGGGGCAGGGTAATTCACCCCTCCACTTT. Translating gives CASSLGQGNSPLHF.

This clonotype was recorded many times. The V gene is TRBV12-3 or TRBV12-4, the J gene TRBJ2-7; 8 bases fit TRBD1. V lost 6 bases and J lost 4; bases outside the gene matches: 11. The CDR3 has 15 residues. The DNA of the CDR3 is TGTGCCAGCAGCAAAACCGGGACAGGACCTTACGAGCAGTACTTC. This sequence encodes CASSKTGTGPYEQYF.

Worth noting for this clonotype: One base away lies a much larger clone, so this may be a sequencing read error. The rearrangement joins TRBV28 to TRBJ2-1; D gene uncertain. Per the germline V gene, CDR1 is MDHEN and CDR2 is SYDVKM. There are 14 residues in the CDR3. CDR3 in amino acids: CASTSPQNYNAQFF. DNA for the CDR3: TGTGCCAGCACTTCACCCCAAAACTACAATGCGCAGTTCTTC.

This clonotype came up many times. CDR3 protein: CASSDPGEGYTF. CDR3 coding DNA: TGTGCCAGCAGTGACCCCGGGGAAGGCTACACCTTC. This sequence joins TRBV2 and TRBJ1-2; no clear D. The germline V gene encodes CDR1 SNHLY and CDR2 FYNNEI. The CDR3 length is 12 residues. The ends were cut back, 3 bases at V and 8 bases at J, with 10 bases in the middle.

This clonotype has a count of ten or more. The chain recombines TRBV5-1 with TRBJ2-7, with 8 bases that match TRBD2. Germline CDR1 reads SGHRS; CDR2 reads YFSETQ. The CDR3 runs to 17 residues. V was clipped by 4 bases and J by 2 bases; unmatched bases: 14. CDR3 bases: TGCGCCAGCAGCCCCTATTTTGGCGGGGGGACCACCTACGAGCAGTACTTC. Protein product: CASSPYFGGGTTYEQYF.

This clonotype was picked up many times. V and J are TRBV7-2 and TRBJ2-1, with 7 positions matching TRBD1. With 4 bases clipped from V and 6 bases from J, the junction kept 6 bases outside the gene matches. CDR1 and CDR2 (germline): SGHTA, FQGNSA. The CDR3 contains 14 residues. As DNA, the CDR3 is TGTGCCAGCAGCTATCCGACAGGGATCAATGAGCAGTTCTTC. Its protein product is CASSYPTGINEQFF.

This clonotype was counted at least ten times. V is TRBV5-1 and J is TRBJ1-5; the D is unclear. This CDR3 comprises 15 residues. Germline V lookup: CDR1 SGHRS, CDR2 YFSETQ. V dropped 0 bases and J dropped 4 bases, with 11 bases sitting between them. The DNA of the CDR3 is TGCGCCAGCAGCTTGGAGGGAGGTCCAAATCAGCCCCAGCATTTT. Amino acid sequence: CASSLEGGPNQPQHF.